These 5 T cell receptor beta chains came from one sample sequenced in a study of control samples from healthy donors and cancer patients. Method: immunoSEQ multiplex PCR; TCRdb's copy keeps in-frame clones and lacks some. Here the sample spans roughly 95,000 clones, roughly 92% being singletons. Sequencing used blood. The receptor source for this set is a woman aged 25 to 39 in good health.

V gene TRBV6-1 combines with J gene TRBJ1-1; D gene ambiguous. V lost 2 bases to trimming and J lost 8 bases, with 9 bases between them. The CDR3 consists of 12 residues. The V gene's germline CDR1 is MNHNS and CDR2 SASEGT. CDR3: CASSETGREAFF. The CDR3 region has the DNA TGTGCCAGCAGTGAAACGGGCAGGGAAGCTTTCTTT.

This clone was observed a single time. V is TRBV19 and J is TRBJ1-2; TRBD1 is a possible D gene (5 bases). V was pared by 9 bases and J by 4 bases, with 21 bases between. The length of the CDR3 is 15 residues. CDR1 LNHDA and CDR2 SQIVND come from the germline V gene (reference sequence). CDR3 DNA sequence: TGTGCCAGCAAACCCGGGACGGCGGGTACCTATGGCTACACCTTC. It specifies CASKPGTAGTYGYTF.

The J gene is TRBJ1-2, the V gene TRBV19; TRBD1 aligns across 12 bases. Germline assignment: CDR1 LNHDA and CDR2 SQIVND (reference sequence). V was pared by 7 bases and J by 4 bases, with 4 bases of the junction left unmatched. This CDR3 region has 14 residues. Here the CDR3 DNA reads TGTGCCAGTAAAGGGACAGGGGGCAGCTATGGCTACACCTTC. Translated: CASKGTGGSYGYTF.

There are a few counts of this clone. The CDR3 spells CASSGGSGNTIYF. As DNA, the CDR3 is TGCGCCAGCTCCGGAGGGTCTGGAAACACCATATATTTT. The chain couples TRBV10-2 to TRBJ1-3; D is undetermined. The CDR3 has 13 residues. V was pared by 8 bases and J by 1 base, with 9 bases between. CDR1 and CDR2 from the germline V gene are WSHSY and SAAADI.

The chain uses TRBV25-1 and TRBJ1-5; 8 nucleotides align to TRBD1. V trimming: 7 bases; J trimming: 1 base; junction bases outside the gene matches: 3. Germline V gives CDR1 MGHDK, CDR2 SYGVNS. There are 14 residues in the CDR3. The DNA for the CDR3 is TGTGCCAGCAACGGACAGGGAAGCAATCAGCCCCAGCATTTT. It specifies CASNGQGSNQPQHF.